This T cell receptor beta chain is drawn from a study of blood T cell repertoires in COVID-19. Study at large: The United States, Italy and Spain supplied acute and convalescent COVID-19 samples.

Some clones are missing from TCRdb's copy, which holds only in-frame ones; the method was immunoSEQ multiplex PCR. The repertoire holds nearly 350,000 clones, with around 82% as singletons. The CDR3 contains 13 residues. Germline lookup yields CDR1 MDHEN and CDR2 SYDVKM. After removal of 6 bases from V and 8 bases from J, the junction contained 8 bases not matched to a gene. Sequences were obtained from peripheral blood. The rearrangement links TRBV28 to TRBJ1-2; 8 positions match TRBD1. This TCR came from a man aged 30-40 years with active or convalescent COVID-19. CDR3 amino acids: CASRTTGGRGYTF. The CDR3, as DNA: TGTGCCAGCAGGACAACAGGGGGACGGGGCTACACCTTC.